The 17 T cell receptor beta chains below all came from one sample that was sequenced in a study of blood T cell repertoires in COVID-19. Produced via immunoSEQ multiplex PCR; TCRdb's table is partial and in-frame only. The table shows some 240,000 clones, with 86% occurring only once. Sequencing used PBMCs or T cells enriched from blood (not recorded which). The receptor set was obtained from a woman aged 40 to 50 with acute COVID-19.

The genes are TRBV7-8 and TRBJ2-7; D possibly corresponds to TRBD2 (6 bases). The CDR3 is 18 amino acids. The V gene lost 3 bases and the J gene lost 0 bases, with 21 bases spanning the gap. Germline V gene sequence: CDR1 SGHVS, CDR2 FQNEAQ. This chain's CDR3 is CASSFGSGTYPLSYEQYF. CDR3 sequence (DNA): TGTGCCAGCAGCTTTGGTAGCGGAACCTACCCCCTCTCCTACGAGCAGTACTTC.

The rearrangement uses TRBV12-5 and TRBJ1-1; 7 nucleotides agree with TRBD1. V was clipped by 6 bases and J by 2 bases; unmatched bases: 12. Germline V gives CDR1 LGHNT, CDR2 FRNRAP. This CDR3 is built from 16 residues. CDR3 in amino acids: CASGRDSLALNTEAFF. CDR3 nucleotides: TGTGCTAGTGGGAGGGACAGCCTTGCCTTAAACACTGAAGCTTTCTTT. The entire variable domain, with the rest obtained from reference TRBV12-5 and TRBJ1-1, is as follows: DARVTQTPRHKVTEMGQEVTMRCQPILGHNTVFWYRQTMMQGLELLAYFRNRAPLDDSGMPKDRFSAEMPDATLATLKIQPSEPRDSAVYFCASGRDSLALNTEAFFGQGTRLTVV.

CDR3 region: CASRLDRNSGNTIYF. Written as DNA, the CDR3 is TGTGCCAGCAGGCTGGACAGAAACTCTGGAAACACCATATATTTT. The chain joins TRBV5-8 to TRBJ1-3; weak D call: TRBD1 (6 bases). Germline values: CDR1 SGHTS, CDR2 YDEGEE. V lost 5 bases and J lost 0, with 12 bases in between. The CDR3 has 15 residues.

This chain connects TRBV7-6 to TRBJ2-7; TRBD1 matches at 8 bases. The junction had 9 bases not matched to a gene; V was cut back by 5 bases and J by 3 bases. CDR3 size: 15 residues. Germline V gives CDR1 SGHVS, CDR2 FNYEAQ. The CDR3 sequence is CASSQLQGARYEQYF. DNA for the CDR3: TGTGCCAGCAGCCAATTGCAGGGGGCGCGCTACGAGCAGTACTTC.

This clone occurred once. CDR3 region: CATSDRTTTYNEQFF. The CDR3 region has the DNA TGTGCCACCAGTGATAGGACTACTACCTACAATGAGCAGTTCTTC. The rearrangement joins TRBV24-1 to TRBJ2-1, with D possibly TRBD2 on 6 matching bases. This CDR3 comprises 15 residues. Trimming took off 3 bases at V and 2 bases at J, with 10 bases between the two ends. Germline CDR1 KGHDR, CDR2 SFDVKD.

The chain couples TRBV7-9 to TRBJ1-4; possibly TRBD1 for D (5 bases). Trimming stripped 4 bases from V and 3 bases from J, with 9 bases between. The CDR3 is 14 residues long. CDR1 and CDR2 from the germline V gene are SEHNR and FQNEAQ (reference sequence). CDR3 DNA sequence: TGTGCCAGCAGCTACGGGGGTGCTAATGAAAAACTGTTTTTT. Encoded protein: CASSYGGANEKLFF.

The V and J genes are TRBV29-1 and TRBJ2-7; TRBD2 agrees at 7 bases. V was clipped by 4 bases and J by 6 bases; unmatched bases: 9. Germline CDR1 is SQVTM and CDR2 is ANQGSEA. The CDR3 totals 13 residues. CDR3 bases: TGCAGCGTTGTGGGAGGGTGGCCTTTCGAGCAGTACTTC. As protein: CSVVGGWPFEQYF.

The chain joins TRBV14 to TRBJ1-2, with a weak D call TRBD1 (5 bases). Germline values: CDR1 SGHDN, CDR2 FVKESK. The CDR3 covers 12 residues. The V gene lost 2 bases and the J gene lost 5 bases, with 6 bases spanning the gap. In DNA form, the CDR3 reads TGTGCCAGCAGCCAATCAGGGTATGGCTACACCTTC. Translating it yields CASSQSGYGYTF.

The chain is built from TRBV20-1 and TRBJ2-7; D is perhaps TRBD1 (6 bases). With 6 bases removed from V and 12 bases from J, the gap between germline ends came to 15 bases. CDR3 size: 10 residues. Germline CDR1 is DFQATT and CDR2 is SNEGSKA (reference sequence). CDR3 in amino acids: CSAQGPSRYF. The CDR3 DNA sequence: TGCAGTGCCCAGGGGCCCTCCAGGTACTTC.

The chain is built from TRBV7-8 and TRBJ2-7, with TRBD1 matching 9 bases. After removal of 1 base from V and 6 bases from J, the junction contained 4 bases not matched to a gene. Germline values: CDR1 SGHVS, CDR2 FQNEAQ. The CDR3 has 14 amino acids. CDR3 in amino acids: CASSLGDREGEQYF. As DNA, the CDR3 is TGTGCCAGCAGCTTAGGGGACAGGGAGGGCGAGCAGTACTTC.

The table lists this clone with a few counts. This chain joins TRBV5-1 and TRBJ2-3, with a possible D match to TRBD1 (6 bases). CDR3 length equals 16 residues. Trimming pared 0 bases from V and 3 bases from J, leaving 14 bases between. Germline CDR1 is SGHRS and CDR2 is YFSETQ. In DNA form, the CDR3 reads TGCGCCAGCAGCTTGGAACTTAGGACAGCGACAGATACGCAGTATTTT. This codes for CASSLELRTATDTQYF. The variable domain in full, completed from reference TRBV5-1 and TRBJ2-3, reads KAGVTQTPRYLIKTRGQQVTLSCSPISGHRSVSWYQQTPGQGLQFLFEYFSETQRNKGNFPGRFSGRQFSNSRSEMNVSTLELGDSALYLCASSLELRTATDTQYFGPGTRLTVL.

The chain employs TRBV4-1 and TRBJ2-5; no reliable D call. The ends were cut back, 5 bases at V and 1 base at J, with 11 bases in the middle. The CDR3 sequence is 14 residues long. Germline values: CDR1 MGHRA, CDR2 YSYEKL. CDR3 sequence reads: CASSNTQTQETQYF. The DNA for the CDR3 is TGCGCCAGCAGCAATACACAAACCCAAGAGACCCAGTACTTC.

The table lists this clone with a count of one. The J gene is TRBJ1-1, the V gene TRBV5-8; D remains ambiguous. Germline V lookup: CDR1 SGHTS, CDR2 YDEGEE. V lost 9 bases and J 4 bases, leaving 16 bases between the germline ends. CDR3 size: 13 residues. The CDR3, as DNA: TGTGCCAATGCGAGATCAGCGAGCACTGAAGCTTTCTTT. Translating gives CANARSASTEAFF. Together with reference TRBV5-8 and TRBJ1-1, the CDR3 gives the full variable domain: EAGVTQSPTHLIKTRGQQATLRCSPISGHTSVYWYQQALGLGLQFLLWYDEGEERNRGNFPPRFSGRQFPNYSSELNVNALELEDSALYLCANARSASTEAFFGQGTRLTVV.

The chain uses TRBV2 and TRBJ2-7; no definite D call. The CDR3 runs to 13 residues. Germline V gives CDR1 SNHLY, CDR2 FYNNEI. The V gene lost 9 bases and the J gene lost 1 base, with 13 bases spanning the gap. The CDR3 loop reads CASSTTASYEQYF. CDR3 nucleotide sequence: TGTGCCAGTTCGACAACGGCTTCCTACGAGCAGTACTTC.

CDR3: CASSQDHESNEQFF. CDR3 nucleotide sequence: TGTGCCAGCAGCCAAGACCATGAGTCCAATGAGCAGTTCTTC. The chain uses TRBV14 and TRBJ2-1; D unresolved. The CDR3 sequence is 14 residues long. Germline V gives CDR1 SGHDN, CDR2 FVKESK. V shed 0 bases and J shed 6 bases, with 9 bases lying between them.

This CDR3 is CASSPRDQNEQFF. CDR3 bases: TGCGCCAGCTCCCCCCGGGATCAGAATGAGCAGTTCTTC. The rearrangement uses TRBV4-1 and TRBJ2-1; weak D call: TRBD2 (5 bases). Germline loops: CDR1 MGHRA, CDR2 YSYEKL. Trimming removed 8 bases at V and 7 bases at J, with 15 bases between. This CDR3 comprises 13 residues.

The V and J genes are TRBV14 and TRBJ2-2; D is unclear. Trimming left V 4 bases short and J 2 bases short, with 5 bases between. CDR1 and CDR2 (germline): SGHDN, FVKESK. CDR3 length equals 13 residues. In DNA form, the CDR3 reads TGTGCCAGCAGCCTCGTTAACACCGGGGAGCTGTTTTTT. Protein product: CASSLVNTGELFF.